This T cell receptor beta chain was recovered during a study of T cell changes during pregnancy in multiple sclerosis. Sequencing was performed with immunoSEQ multiplex PCR; in TCRdb, only in-frame clones are kept and a portion is missing. The sample shows 40,000 to 60,000 clones, about 89% of them seen only once. With 1 base removed from V and 5 bases from J, the gap between germline ends came to 9 bases. CDR3 length: 14 residues. Germline lookup yields CDR1 LNHNV and CDR2 YYDKDF (reference sequence). The material was CD8+ T cells from peripheral blood mononuclear cells, obtained after pregnancy. V gene TRBV15 combines with J gene TRBJ1-5, with a weak D call TRBD1 (6 bases). This sequence was found in a female donor with multiple sclerosis, enrolled in a pregnancy study. CDR3 sequence: CATSRVGGHQPQHF. DNA for the CDR3: TGTGCCACCAGCAGAGTAGGGGGACATCAGCCCCAGCATTTT. Combining the CDR3 with reference TRBV15 and TRBJ1-5 gives the whole variable domain DAMVIQNPRYQVTQFGKPVTLSCSQTLNHNVMYWYQQKSSQAPKLLFHYYDKDFNNEADTPDNFQSRRPNTSFCFLDIRSPGLGDTAMYLCATSRVGGHQPQHFGDGTRLSIL.